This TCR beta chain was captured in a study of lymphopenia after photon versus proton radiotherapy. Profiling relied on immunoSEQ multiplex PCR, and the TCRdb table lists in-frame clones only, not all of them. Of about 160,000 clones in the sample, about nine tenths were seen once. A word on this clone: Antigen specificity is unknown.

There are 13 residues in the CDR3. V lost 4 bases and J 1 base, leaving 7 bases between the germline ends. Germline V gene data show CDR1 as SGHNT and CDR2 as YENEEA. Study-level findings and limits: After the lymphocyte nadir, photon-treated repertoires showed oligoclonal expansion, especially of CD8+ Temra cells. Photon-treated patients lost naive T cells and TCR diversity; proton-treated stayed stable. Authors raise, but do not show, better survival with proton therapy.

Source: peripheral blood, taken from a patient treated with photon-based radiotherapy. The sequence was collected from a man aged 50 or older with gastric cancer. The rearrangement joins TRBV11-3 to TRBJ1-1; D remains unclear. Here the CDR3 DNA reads TGTGCCAGCAGCTCAGGAACGAACACTGAAGCTTTCTTT. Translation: CASSSGTNTEAFF.